Listed below are T cell receptor beta chains from one sample, sequenced in a study of cytomegalovirus exposure and HLA in healthy donors. Clones were sequenced by immunoSEQ multiplex PCR, and TCRdb holds only the in-frame ones, with some missing. The table records under 150,000 clones, 84% of them present only once. Sequencing used PBMCs. The receptors were gathered from a man aged 50 or older in good health and CMV-seronegative. Each CDR3 is given with its conserved first and last residue. Each record gives: J gene, V gene, clone size, D gene, CDR3 DNA, CDR3 protein. D genes are given only for firm matches. Not every row has a clone size; where given, it reads once, few, many or a size class.

TRBJ2-7,TRBV2,once,-,TGTGCCAGCAGGGCCGACAGCTACGAGCAGTACTTC,CASRADSYEQYF
TRBJ2-3,TRBV1,-,-,TGCACCAGCAGCCAACTCTCCCAACCCGGACTAGCGGGGACAGCTAGCACAGATACGCAGTATTTT,CTSSQLSQPGLAGTASTDTQYF
TRBJ1-2,TRBV7-3,-,TRBD1,TGTGCCAGCAGTCATCCGGGACAGGGGCATGGCTACACCTTC,CASSHPGQGHGYTF
TRBJ1-1,TRBV30,-,TRBD1,TGTGCCTGGAGTGGGGCAAGGGACAGGGGGGCTGAAGCTTTCTTT,CAWSGARDRGAEAFF
TRBJ2-7,TRBV19,-,TRBD1,TGTGCCAGCCAGCCCGGGACAGGGTTGTACGAGCAGTACTTC,CASQPGTGLYEQYF
TRBJ1-2,TRBV4-2,-,TRBD1,TGTGCCAGCAGCCAACCCGGGGGGACAGGGGGCGCGGGTGGCTACACCTTC,CASSQPGGTGGAGGYTF
TRBJ2-5,TRBV7-3,-,TRBD2,TGTGCCAGCAGCTATAGCGGGGGGGCCGGGGAAGAGACCCAGTACTTC,CASSYSGGAGEETQYF
TRBJ2-7,TRBV7-6,-,TRBD1,TGTGCCAGCAGCCCCCAGACAGGGACGTTTGTTTACGAGCAGTACTTC,CASSPQTGTFVYEQYF
TRBJ1-1,TRBV30,-,TRBD1,TGTGCCTGGTCCCGGACAGGGAGAACTGAAGCTTTCTTT,CAWSRTGRTEAFF
TRBJ2-7,TRBV13,-,TRBD1,TGTGCCAGCAGCTTCCGGACAGGGTTGAACGAGCAGTACTTC,CASSFRTGLNEQYF
TRBJ2-7,TRBV19,-,TRBD2,TGTGCCAGTAGTCCGGCGGGAGGGGCCTGGTTGGAGCAGTACTTC,CASSPAGGAWLEQYF
TRBJ1-4,TRBV18,-,-,TGTGCCAGCTCACCAGAGTCGGGGGATGAAAAACTGTTTTTT,CASSPESGDEKLFF
TRBJ1-1,TRBV11-3,-,-,TGTGCCAGCAGCTTAGGTCGGGACACTGAAGCTTTCTTT,CASSLGRDTEAFF
TRBJ2-3,TRBV7-2,-,TRBD2,TGTGCCAGCAGCTTCTCTAGCGGTGCTAGCACAGATACGCAGTATTTT,CASSFSSGASTDTQYF
TRBJ2-1,TRBV5-4,-,TRBD2,TGTGCCAGCAGCTTTAGCGGGGCCTCCTACAATGAGCAGTTCTTC,CASSFSGASYNEQFF
TRBJ1-2,TRBV5-1,-,TRBD1,TGCGCCAGCAGCACAACTTGGGGGACAGGGGAAGGCTACACCTTC,CASSTTWGTGEGYTF
TRBJ1-5,TRBV21-1,-,-,TGTGCCAGCAGCAAAGAGACAAATAGCAATCAGCCCCAGCATTTT,CASSKETNSNQPQHF
TRBJ2-3,TRBV5-1,-,TRBD1,TGCGCCAGCAGCTTTGGGGGGCTTAGGACAGGGATGCCCACAGATACGCAGTATTTT,CASSFGGLRTGMPTDTQYF
TRBJ2-7,TRBV5-4,-,-,TGTGCCAGCTCTTGGGGGGGCAGGGAGCAGTACTTC,CASSWGGREQYF
TRBJ1-5,TRBV12-5,-,-,TGTGCTAGTGGTACGAGTCACAATCAGCCCCAGCATTTT,CASGTSHNQPQHF
TRBJ2-1,TRBV10-1,once,-,TGCGCCAGCAGCCAGGACAGCACCTCCAATGAGCAGTTCTTC,CASSQDSTSNEQFF
TRBJ1-1,TRBV5-1,-,-,TGCGCCAGCAGCTTGGCCCGACAGTCGAACACTGAAGCTTTCTTT,CASSLARQSNTEAFF
TRBJ1-4,TRBV7-9,once,-,TGTGCCAGCAGCTTAGCGCAAGGACAGACAACTAATGAAAAACTGTTTTTT,CASSLAQGQTTNEKLFF
TRBJ2-1,TRBV6-1,-,TRBD2,TGTGCCAGCAGTGCCTTAGCGGGGGCGAGCTCCTACAATGAGCAGTTCTTC,CASSALAGASSYNEQFF
TRBJ2-1,TRBV6-5,few,-,TGTGCCAGCAGTTACAGTAGTGAGCAGTTCTTC,CASSYSSEQFF
TRBJ1-2,TRBV6-1,-,-,TGTGCCAGCAGTGGCAGAGTGACTATGGCGAGGGGCTACACCTTC,CASSGRVTMARGYTF
TRBJ1-1,TRBV4-3,-,-,TGCGCCAGCAGACCTACAGGGAACACTGAAGCTTTCTTT,CASRPTGNTEAFF
TRBJ1-2,TRBV6-1,few,TRBD1,TGTGCCAGTAGCCGGAATACCGGGACAGAGAATGGCTACACCTTC,CASSRNTGTENGYTF
TRBJ2-2,TRBV9,once,-,TGTGCCAGCAGCGGGCCGGGGGGCAGGGCTAACACCGGGGAGCTGTTTTTT,CASSGPGGRANTGELFF
TRBJ2-1,TRBV7-9,-,TRBD2,TGTGCCAGCAGCCTAGGGAGACTAGCGGGTCACAATGAGCAGTTCTTC,CASSLGRLAGHNEQFF
TRBJ2-1,TRBV7-8,-,TRBD2,TGTGCCAGCAGCCCTGGACTAGCGGGGAGCAATGAGCAGTTCTTC,CASSPGLAGSNEQFF
TRBJ2-7,TRBV10-3,-,TRBD1,TGTGCCACAACAGGGGGCGGCTACGAGCAGTACTTC,CATTGGGYEQYF
TRBJ1-2,TRBV2,once,TRBD1,TGTGCCAGCAGTTCGACAGGGGATACCGGCTACACCTTC,CASSSTGDTGYTF
TRBJ2-3,TRBV4-1,few,-,TGCGCCAGCAGCCAAGATGTGCGGGGAACAGATACGCAGTATTTT,CASSQDVRGTDTQYF
TRBJ1-6,TRBV2,-,-,TGTGCCAGCGGCCCACGGGTGTATTCACCCCTCCACTTT,CASGPRVYSPLHF
TRBJ2-1,TRBV4-2,-,TRBD2,TGTGCCAGCAGCCAAGCGGCTAGCGGGGGCCTTTACAATGAGCAGTTCTTC,CASSQAASGGLYNEQFF
TRBJ2-3,TRBV30,-,TRBD1,TGTGCCTGGAGTGTACAGGACAGGGGGTGGAACACAGATACGCAGTATTTT,CAWSVQDRGWNTDTQYF
TRBJ2-1,TRBV2,-,TRBD2,TGTGCCAGCAAGGGACTAGCGGGCGCTTACAATGAGCAGTTCTTC,CASKGLAGAYNEQFF
TRBJ2-7,TRBV5-1,once,TRBD1,TGCGCCAGCAGCCCGACCCGACAGGGGAACTACGAGCAGTACTTC,CASSPTRQGNYEQYF
TRBJ1-4,TRBV4-1,few,TRBD1,TGCGCCAGCAGCCTATCCGACAGGGGTGAAAAACTGTTTTTT,CASSLSDRGEKLFF
TRBJ1-2,TRBV6-1,few,-,TGTGCCAGCACCCCGGCAGGGTCGTATGGCTACACCTTC,CASTPAGSYGYTF
TRBJ1-3,TRBV7-9,-,-,TGTGCCAGCAGCCCGTCGAGCTCTGGAAACACCATATATTTT,CASSPSSSGNTIYF